The entry below gives a single TCR beta chain sequence along with its context. Its specificity is not known. These data come from a study of monozygotic twins with inflammatory bowel disease. Study-wide results and caveats: Reduced clonotype sharing with other individuals was observed in IBD patients relative to healthy twins, especially with disease activity. Limited statistical power may explain no repertoire similarity difference between concordant and discordant twins. The authors could not tell different T cell subtypes apart.

Every TCR library drew on approximately 3.5 ug of total RNA. Reprocessing the 5' RACE reads, TCRdb reports a single entry for every CDR3 protein and omits DNA. The data include about 170,000 distinct CDR3 sequences; the top ten clones carry approximately 2.8%. Per the germline V gene, CDR1 is SQVTM and CDR2 is ANQGSEA. This CDR3 has 14 amino acids. The V and J genes are TRBV29-1 and TRBJ2-3. This TCR was sampled from a human donor with ulcerative colitis or Crohn's disease, or a healthy co-twin of an affected twin (not recorded which). Sequences were obtained from blood. This chain's CDR3 is CSTRKAVLTDTQYF.